The rows below give T cell receptor beta chains drawn from one sample of a study of blood T cell repertoires in COVID-19. Using immunoSEQ multiplex PCR, the repertoire was profiled, and TCRdb retains in-frame clones only, with some absent. Of about 260,000 clones listed, 75% to 95% are singletons. Material: PBMCs or T cells enriched from blood (not recorded which). The receptors shown here come from a middle-aged man who had been exposed to COVID-19. CDR3s include the opening cysteine and the closing phenylalanine or tryptophan. D genes are given only for firm matches. Clone size appears in some rows only: once, few, many, or a class for an expanded clone.

NA	TRBV3-1/TRBV3-2	NA	13	TRBJ2-3	CASSQQGTDTQYF	TGTGCCAGCAGCCAACAGGGAACAGATACGCAGTATTTT
NA	TRBV10-1	NA	11	TRBJ1-4	CARRGPEKLFF	TGCGCCAGAAGAGGCCCCGAAAAACTGTTTTTT
few	TRBV2	TRBD2	16	TRBJ2-3	CASSEIAAGGADTQYF	TGTGCCAGCAGTGAAATAGCGGCCGGGGGGGCAGATACGCAGTATTTT
NA	TRBV28	NA	12	TRBJ2-2	CASSFMTGELFF	TGTGCCAGCAGTTTTATGACCGGGGAGCTGTTTTTT
NA	TRBV27	NA	13	TRBJ1-1	CASSLARATEAFF	TGTGCCAGCAGTTTAGCCAGGGCCACTGAAGCTTTCTTT
once	TRBV6-5	NA	14	TRBJ2-7	CASSYSGGNYEQYF	TGTGCCAGCAGTTACTCGGGCGGGAACTACGAGCAGTACTTC
NA	TRBV3-1/TRBV3-2	TRBD2	17	TRBJ2-5	CASSQRAGGRYKETQYF	TGTGCCAGCAGCCAAAGGGCGGGAGGCCGTTACAAAGAGACCCAGTACTTC
NA	TRBV18	NA	13	TRBJ2-3	CASSPEEGYTQYF	TGTGCCAGCTCACCAGAGGAGGGGTATACGCAGTATTTT
NA	TRBV5-1	TRBD2	20	TRBJ2-2	CASSLAASGNPIRSVGELFF	TGCGCCAGCAGCCTGGCGGCTAGCGGGAACCCTATACGATCTGTCGGGGAGCTGTTTTTT
NA	TRBV5-6	TRBD1	15	TRBJ2-7	CASSSGLTTGREQYF	TGTGCCAGCAGCTCTGGGCTGACGACAGGGCGCGAGCAGTACTTC
NA	TRBV13	TRBD2	15	TRBJ2-7	CASSRSSGGADEQYF	TGTGCCAGCAGCCGATCTAGCGGGGGGGCGGACGAGCAGTACTTC
once	TRBV5-1	NA	15	TRBJ2-2	CASSRRDQGGGELFF	TGCGCCAGCAGCCGTAGGGATCAGGGCGGCGGGGAGCTGTTTTTT
NA	TRBV24-1	NA	20	TRBJ2-6	CATSDPKGPIQASGANVLTF	TGTGCCACCAGTGACCCAAAAGGCCCGATACAGGCCTCTGGGGCCAACGTCCTGACTTTC
NA	TRBV5-5	TRBD2	17	TRBJ2-7	CAPQLLPSGNLVYEQYF	TGTGCCCCCCAGCTTCTTCCTAGCGGTAATCTTGTCTACGAGCAGTACTTC
NA	TRBV27	TRBD1	15	TRBJ1-6	CASSLTDRDNSPLHF	TGTGCCAGCAGTCTAACCGACAGGGATAATTCACCCCTCCACTTT
NA	TRBV20-1	NA	12	TRBJ1-2	CSASNRNYGYTF	TGCAGTGCTAGTAACAGGAACTATGGCTACACCTTC
NA	TRBV11-3	TRBD1	16	TRBJ2-1	CASSLRTGGMYNEQFF	TGTGCCAGCAGCTTACGGACAGGGGGCATGTACAATGAGCAGTTCTTC
NA	TRBV5-1	TRBD1	15	TRBJ2-1	CASSLGQGPYNEQFF	TGCGCCAGCAGCTTGGGACAGGGACCCTACAATGAGCAGTTCTTC
once	TRBV7-9	TRBD1	15	TRBJ2-7	CASSFPPDRGYEQYF	TGTGCCAGCAGCTTCCCCCCGGACAGGGGATACGAGCAGTACTTC